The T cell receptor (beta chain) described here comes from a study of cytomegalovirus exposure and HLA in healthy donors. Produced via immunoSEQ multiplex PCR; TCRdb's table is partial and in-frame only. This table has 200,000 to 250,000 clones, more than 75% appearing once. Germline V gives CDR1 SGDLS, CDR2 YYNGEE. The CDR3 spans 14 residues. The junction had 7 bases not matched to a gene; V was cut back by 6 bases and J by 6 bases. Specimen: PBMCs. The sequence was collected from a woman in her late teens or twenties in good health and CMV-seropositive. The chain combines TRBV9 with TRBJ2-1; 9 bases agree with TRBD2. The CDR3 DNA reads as TGTGCCAGCAAGGAAGCGGGAGGAGGCAATGAGCAGTTCTTC. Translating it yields CASKEAGGGNEQFF. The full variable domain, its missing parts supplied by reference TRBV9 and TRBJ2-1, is DSGVTQTPKHLITATGQRVTLRCSPRSGDLSVYWYQQSLDQGLQFLIQYYNGEERAKGNILERFSAQQFPDLHSELNLSSLELGDSALYFCASKEAGGGNEQFFGPGTRLTVL.